The 5 T cell receptor beta chains in this list originate from one sample, sequenced in a study of cytomegalovirus exposure and HLA in healthy donors. PCR employed 60 Vbeta and 13 Jbeta primers. Only in-frame clones appear in the TCRdb table, and some are missing; sequencing was by immunoSEQ multiplex PCR. The table includes 95,000 to 100,000 clones, roughly 80% detected once. Sequencing used PBMCs. Receptors originate from a man in his sixties in good health and CMV-seropositive.

This chain links TRBV18 with TRBJ1-1, with D perhaps TRBD1 (5 bases). CDR3 length: 14 residues. Trimming removed 3 bases at V and 1 base at J, with 9 bases between. Germline V CDR1 and CDR2: KGHSH, LQKENI. The DNA for the CDR3 is TGTGCCAGCTCACCCGGCGGGGGGAACACTGAAGCTTTCTTT. Protein: CASSPGGGNTEAFF.

This chain uses TRBV10-3 with TRBJ2-3; D is possibly TRBD1 (6 bases). CDR3 length: 14 amino acids. The germline V and J ends were trimmed by 6 bases and 3 bases, with 13 bases remaining between them. The V gene's germline CDR1 is ENHRY and CDR2 SYGVKD. CDR3 coding DNA: TGTGCCATCAGCGGAGTACAGGGAACAGATACGCAGTATTTT. This encodes CAISGVQGTDTQYF.

Of note for this clone: This sample also contains other DNA sequences that code for the same CDR3. J is TRBJ1-6 and V is TRBV30; a weak D match, TRBD1 (6 bases). CDR1 is GTSNPN and CDR2 is SVGIG in the germline V gene (reference sequence). This CDR3 has 13 residues. The V gene lost 3 bases and the J gene lost 6 bases, with 9 bases spanning the gap. The CDR3 bases are TGTGCCTGGAGAGACAGGAGTAATTCACCCCTCCACTTT. Its protein product is CAWRDRSNSPLHF.

This chain links TRBV28 with TRBJ2-3, with 8 bases lining up with TRBD1. The V and J ends lost 4 bases and 1 base, in that order; junction bases with no gene match: 4. The CDR3 has 15 residues. Germline-derived CDR1 and CDR2 are MDHEN and SYDVKM. The CDR3 sequence is CASSSPGQGTDTQYF. The CDR3 DNA is TGTGCCAGCAGTTCCCCGGGACAGGGCACAGATACGCAGTATTTT. Based on the CDR3 plus reference TRBV28 and TRBJ2-3, the full variable domain is DVKVTQSSRYLVKRTGEKVFLECVQDMDHENMFWYRQDPGLGLRLIYFSYDVKMKEKGDIPEGYSVSREKKERFSLILESASTNQTSMYLCASSSPGQGTDTQYFGPGTRLTVL.

The chain combines TRBV9 with TRBJ1-3; TRBD1 is a possible D gene (5 bases). The length of the CDR3 is 15 residues. CDR1 SGDLS and CDR2 YYNGEE come from the germline V gene. Trimming left V 2 bases short and J 1 base short, with 10 bases between. CDR3 bases: TGTGCCAGCAGCGTGGATGGGGCATCTGGAAACACCATATATTTT. As protein: CASSVDGASGNTIYF.